The source of this T cell receptor beta chain is a study of persistence of HIV-infected CD4 T cells. Regarding the study as a whole: TCRbeta richness was lower in CMV- and Gag-responding cells than in anti-CD3/anti-CD28-responding cells.

Sequencing used immunoSEQ version 4 in survey mode. Some clones are missing from TCRdb's copy, which holds only in-frame ones; the method was immunoSEQ multiplex PCR. The data contain over 10,000 clones, about three fifths of them singletons. The stimulus was an HIV-1 Gag 15-mer peptide pool, 0.9 to 1 ug/peptide/mL. CD4+ T cells upregulating both CD40 ligand and CD69 were sorted as responding cells. CDR3 length: 14 residues. The V gene lost 3 bases and the J gene lost 2 bases, with 8 bases spanning the gap. Per the germline V gene, CDR1 is LNHDA and CDR2 is SQIVND (reference sequence). This clone counts as medium-sized. Its antigen is unidentified.

Source: CD4+ T cells sorted from PBMCs after approximately 20-hour stimulation, taken from a patient who received antiretroviral therapy. This clonotype was obtained from an adult man with HIV who was CMV-seropositive. The gene calls are TRBV19 and TRBJ1-5, with a possible D match to TRBD1 (5 bases). Here the CDR3 DNA reads TGTGCCAGTAGTATCGACAGTGGCAATCAGCCCCAGCATTTT. The encoded protein is CASSIDSGNQPQHF.